The clone carrying this TCR beta chain was found once. This record belongs to a study of long-term antiretroviral therapy in people with HIV. V gave up 1 base and J gave up 7 bases, with 15 bases separating them. The CDR3 has 15 amino acids. CDR1 and CDR2 (germline): MNHEY, SVGAGI. At the survey level, the v3.0 immunoSEQ assay was run. Profiled with immunoSEQ multiplex PCR; TCRdb holds only in-frame clones, not every one. The data show over 10,000 clones, about 87% seen once. This receptor was identified in a woman aged 40 to 50 with HIV. This sequence joins TRBV6-5 and TRBJ2-3, with D tentatively TRBD2 (6 bases). Sequenced here: unsorted PBMCs, sampled 2.1 years after starting antiretroviral therapy. The CDR3 region has the DNA TGTGCCAGCAGTTACTTCGGCAGGGCGGGGAATACGCAGTATTTT. This translates into CASSYFGRAGNTQYF.